A single sample gave rise to the 32 T cell receptor beta chains below, sequenced in a study of T cell responses to AZD1222 COVID-19 vaccine. TCRdb's table, derived via immunoSEQ multiplex PCR, lists solely in-frame clones and lacks some. In the table there are around 28,000 clones, 89% of which are singletons. The specimen was peripheral blood, collected on day 0 of AZD1222 vaccination. Receptors originate from an adult in good health.

The rearrangement joins TRBV9 to TRBJ2-7; D may correspond to TRBD1 or TRBD2 (5 bases each). V was shortened by 4 bases and J by 5 bases, with 22 bases between the two germline ends. Looked up from germline, CDR1 is SGDLS and CDR2 is YYNGEE. CDR3 length: 16 residues. CDR3 protein: CASSYRLRDPPNEQYF. The CDR3 region has the DNA TGTGCCAGCAGCTACAGACTTCGGGACCCTCCCAACGAGCAGTACTTC.

This chain links TRBV9 with TRBJ2-5, with D perhaps matching TRBD1 or TRBD2 (6 bases each). The CDR3 runs to 14 residues. The germline V gene has CDR1 SGDLS and CDR2 YYNGEE. V was trimmed by 3 bases and J by 2 bases, leaving 11 bases between them. This CDR3 reads CASSEGGLQETQYF. The CDR3 bases are TGTGCCAGCAGCGAGGGGGGACTTCAAGAGACCCAGTACTTC.

This clone showed up just a few times. This chain joins TRBV10-3 and TRBJ1-5; D possibly corresponds to TRBD1 (6 bases). The germline gives CDR1 ENHRY, CDR2 SYGVKD. V was cut by 2 bases and J by 0 bases, with 8 bases left in between. This CDR3 has 15 residues. The CDR3 DNA sequence: TGTGCCATCAGTGAGCAGGGGCCTAGCAATCAGCCCCAGCATTTT. It translates to CAISEQGPSNQPQHF.

V usage is TRBV6-6 and J usage is TRBJ2-7, with 8 bases aligning to TRBD2. The germline V gene has CDR1 MNHNY and CDR2 SVGAGI (reference sequence). V shed 5 bases and J 3 bases; nucleotides not matched to a gene: 6. The CDR3 consists of 14 residues. The CDR3 loop is CASSQTSGLYEQYF. The CDR3 DNA reads as TGTGCCAGCAGTCAAACTAGCGGACTCTACGAGCAGTACTTC.

The gene calls are TRBV5-1 and TRBJ2-3; D uncertain. The length of the CDR3 is 15 residues. Germline CDR1 reads SGHRS; CDR2 reads YFSETQ. V was shortened by 1 base and J by 0 bases, with 9 bases between the two germline ends. Here the CDR3 DNA reads TGCGCCAGCAGCTTGAGTGGAGTAAGCACAGATACGCAGTATTTT. Protein product: CASSLSGVSTDTQYF.

The genes are TRBV7-2 and TRBJ2-2, with D possibly being TRBD1 (6 bases). The CDR3 length is 16 residues. V lost 2 bases and J lost 1, with 11 bases in between. The V gene's germline CDR1 is SGHTA and CDR2 FQGNSA. CDR3 DNA: TGTGCCAGCAGCTTAATGGCAGGGGTGAACACCGGGGAGCTGTTTTTT. It specifies CASSLMAGVNTGELFF.

The chain recombines TRBV9 with TRBJ1-2; no clear D gene. Per the germline V gene, CDR1 is SGDLS and CDR2 is YYNGEE. V was trimmed by 0 bases and J by 2 bases, leaving 5 bases between them. There are 13 residues in the CDR3. CDR3 DNA sequence: TGTGCCAGCAGCGTAGAATTGAACTATGGCTACACCTTC. Translating it yields CASSVELNYGYTF.

V gene TRBV29-1 combines with J gene TRBJ2-1, with TRBD2 identical over 11 bases. V shed 5 bases and J 7 bases; nucleotides not matched to a gene: 7. The CDR3 has 14 residues. Germline CDR1 is SQVTM and CDR2 is ANQGSEA. Here the CDR3 reads CSVFGPSGGNEQFF. CDR3 coding DNA: TGCAGCGTTTTTGGGCCTAGCGGGGGGAATGAGCAGTTCTTC.

The chain is built from TRBV4-1 and TRBJ2-7; 7 bases match TRBD2. The germline V gene encodes CDR1 MGHRA and CDR2 YSYEKL. This CDR3 region has 16 residues. The trim removed 0 bases at V and 0 bases at J, leaving 5 bases unmatched. CDR3 sequence (DNA): TGCGCCAGCAGCCAAGATGAGGCGGGAGACTCCTACGAGCAGTACTTC. This encodes CASSQDEAGDSYEQYF.

The rearrangement joins TRBV15 to TRBJ1-5; D remains ambiguous. Germline lookup yields CDR1 LNHNV and CDR2 YYDKDF (reference sequence). The CDR3 sequence is 15 residues long. The V and J ends lost 0 bases and 7 bases respectively, with 13 bases between them. The CDR3, as DNA: TGTGCCACCAGCAGAGAAGGTGTTGTGTGGCAGCCCCAGCATTTT. It codes for CATSREGVVWQPQHF.

This rearrangement joins TRBV10-3 to TRBJ1-2; D unclear. The CDR3 length is 11 residues. Trimming took off 2 bases at V and 10 bases at J, with 8 bases between the two ends. Germline CDR1 is ENHRY and CDR2 is SYGVKD. The CDR3 sequence is CAISEPGNYTF. The DNA for the CDR3 is TGTGCCATCAGTGAGCCAGGAAACTACACCTTC.

The chain combines TRBV9 with TRBJ2-7, with TRBD2 matching over 15 bases. The CDR3 sequence is 18 residues long. V trimming: 3 bases; J trimming: 4 bases; junction bases outside the gene matches: 11. CDR1 and CDR2 from the germline V gene are SGDLS and YYNGEE. The CDR3: CASSAGTSGRPGGYEQYF. CDR3 bases: TGTGCCAGCAGCGCCGGGACTAGCGGGAGGCCGGGAGGGTACGAGCAGTACTTC. The whole variable domain, remainder taken from reference TRBV9 and TRBJ2-7, is DSGVTQTPKHLITATGQRVTLRCSPRSGDLSVYWYQQSLDQGLQFLIQYYNGEERAKGNILERFSAQQFPDLHSELNLSSLELGDSALYFCASSAGTSGRPGGYEQYFGPGTRLTVT.

V gene TRBV2 combines with J gene TRBJ2-2; D ambiguous. Germline-derived CDR1 and CDR2 are SNHLY and FYNNEI. This CDR3 region has 12 residues. Deletions cut 3 bases from V and 7 bases from J, with 6 bases between. The CDR3 here is CASSEDLGELFF. The CDR3 DNA is TGTGCCAGCAGTGAGGACCTCGGGGAGCTGTTTTTT.

The chain combines TRBV19 with TRBJ2-3, with TRBD2 as a possible D gene (6 bases). The V end was cut by 2 bases, the J end by 2 bases, with 11 bases between. Per germline, CDR1 LNHDA and CDR2 SQIVND (reference sequence). The length of the CDR3 is 15 residues. The DNA for the CDR3 is TGTGCCAGTAGTATAACGGGGCGGGACACAGATACGCAGTATTTT. Amino acids: CASSITGRDTDTQYF.

The J gene is TRBJ2-2, the V gene TRBV2; D might be TRBD1 (5 bases). Germline V CDR1 and CDR2: SNHLY, FYNNEI. The V and J ends lost 1 base and 7 bases respectively, with 16 bases between them. The CDR3 runs to 16 residues. As DNA, the CDR3 is TGTGCCAGCAGTGAAGAGGGGCCTCCTCCGTTCGGGGAGCTGTTTTTT. Protein product: CASSEEGPPPFGELFF.

The CDR3: CASSETRLSYGYTF. The CDR3 nucleotides are TGTGCCAGCAGTGAAACAAGGCTCAGCTATGGCTACACCTTC. The chain employs TRBV2 and TRBJ1-2, with D unclear. Germline assignment: CDR1 SNHLY and CDR2 FYNNEI. Trimming stripped 2 bases from V and 4 bases from J, with 11 bases between. This CDR3 spans 14 amino acids.

This chain joins TRBV19 and TRBJ2-1; perhaps TRBD2 as D (5 bases). The CDR3 sequence is 14 residues long. Germline V gene sequence: CDR1 LNHDA, CDR2 SQIVND (reference sequence). The V end lost 10 bases, the J end lost 0 bases, and 13 bases lay between the germline ends. The DNA of the CDR3 is TGTGCCACCCTAAGCGGTAACTCCTACAATGAGCAGTTCTTC. Translating it yields CATLSGNSYNEQFF.

The rearrangement joins TRBV5-1 to TRBJ2-7; no clear D. In germline, CDR1 is SGHRS, CDR2 YFSETQ. This CDR3 is built from 11 residues. V shed 2 bases and J shed 3 bases, with 3 bases lying between them. The CDR3 DNA reads as TGCGCCAGCAGCTTTGGCTACGAGCAGTACTTC. The encoded protein is CASSFGYEQYF.

This chain uses TRBV30 with TRBJ2-5, with 8 bases lining up with TRBD2. Germline CDR1 is GTSNPN and CDR2 is SVGIG (reference sequence). The CDR3 extends over 13 amino acids. Trimming cost V 1 base and J 4 bases; bases outside gene matches: 2. This chain's CDR3 is CAWSGGLVETQYF. In DNA, the CDR3 is TGTGCCTGGAGTGGGGGACTAGTAGAGACCCAGTACTTC.

The chain uses TRBV5-4 and TRBJ1-2; D is ambiguous. From germline, CDR1 is SGHNT and CDR2 YYREEE (reference sequence). This CDR3 is built from 13 residues. Trimming removed 0 bases at V and 4 bases at J, with 7 bases between. In DNA, the CDR3 is TGTGCCAGCAGCTTGGCCCGTGTCTATGGCTACACCTTC. Protein product: CASSLARVYGYTF.

This chain uses TRBV18 with TRBJ2-5; D gene uncertain. There are 13 residues in the CDR3. The V end was cut by 3 bases, the J end by 2 bases, with 7 bases between. Germline CDR1 KGHSH, CDR2 LQKENI. This chain's CDR3 is CASSPTDQETQYF. DNA for the CDR3: TGTGCCAGCTCACCCACAGATCAAGAGACCCAGTACTTC.

The chain carries TRBV27 and TRBJ2-7; possibly TRBD2 for D (6 bases). Germline lookup yields CDR1 MNHEY and CDR2 SMNVEV (reference sequence). V was pared by 7 bases and J by 0 bases, with 13 bases between. This CDR3 has 14 amino acids. Written as DNA, the CDR3 is TGTGCCAGCAAGCGAGGGAGGAGCTCCTACGAGCAGTACTTC. Translating gives CASKRGRSSYEQYF.

This clone has a single count. V and J are TRBV5-6 and TRBJ2-7; 13 bases align to TRBD2. Trimming at V came to 4 bases and at J to 4 bases, leaving 5 bases not matched to a gene. This CDR3 is 15 amino acids long. Germline CDR1 and CDR2: SGHDT and YYEEEE. The CDR3 sequence: CASSPRTSGRYEQYF. CDR3 bases: TGTGCCAGCAGCCCCCGGACTAGCGGGAGATACGAGCAGTACTTC.

The V call is TRBV7-9, the J call TRBJ2-1; TRBD2 agrees at 8 bases. Germline V gene data show CDR1 as SEHNR and CDR2 as FQNEAQ (reference sequence). Trimming took 2 bases from V and 5 from J; bases not matched to a gene: 5. The CDR3 is 15 amino acids. CDR3 in amino acids: CASSLRTSGHNEQFF. The CDR3, as DNA: TGTGCCAGCAGCTTACGAACTAGCGGCCACAATGAGCAGTTCTTC.

The rearrangement uses TRBV7-2 and TRBJ1-1; TRBD1 aligns across 8 bases. V lost 4 bases, J lost 3 bases, and 7 bases stayed unmatched. This CDR3 is built from 15 residues. CDR1 SGHTA and CDR2 FQGNSA come from the germline V gene. The CDR3 sequence is CASSYRPTGDTEAFF. CDR3 bases: TGTGCCAGCAGCTATAGGCCGACAGGGGACACTGAAGCTTTCTTT.

The chain employs TRBV7-2 and TRBJ2-1; 14 bases line up with TRBD2. J gave up 8 bases and V 5 bases, and 5 bases lay outside the gene matches. Germline CDR1 reads SGHTA; CDR2 reads FQGNSA. The CDR3 has 15 amino acids. CDR3: CASSVSGLAGDEQFF. The CDR3 DNA follows: TGTGCCAGCAGCGTATCGGGACTAGCGGGAGATGAGCAGTTCTTC.

The V call is TRBV11-2, the J call TRBJ2-3; D possibly corresponds to TRBD2 (5 bases). The ends were cut back, 1 base at V and 4 bases at J, with 6 bases in the middle. This CDR3 has 13 residues. Germline V gene data show CDR1 as SGHAT and CDR2 as FQNNGV. CDR3 DNA sequence: TGTGCCAGCAGCTTAGGAGGGTCAGATACGCAGTATTTT. Translation gives CASSLGGSDTQYF.

Remarks on this clone: The sample carries other DNA sequences with the same CDR3. The J gene is TRBJ1-5, the V gene TRBV27; D is uncertain. The V end was cut by 5 bases, the J end by 3 bases, with 8 bases between. CDR1 and CDR2 from the germline V gene are MNHEY and SMNVEV (reference sequence). CDR3 length: 13 amino acids. In DNA form, the CDR3 reads TGTGCCAGCAGTCTTGGACTCAATCAGCCCCAGCATTTT. It specifies CASSLGLNQPQHF.

CDR3 sequence: CASSGFTNAYNEQFF. The CDR3 DNA reads as TGCGCCAGCAGCGGATTCACGAACGCCTACAATGAGCAGTTCTTC. The chain recombines TRBV4-1 with TRBJ2-1, with D unresolved. The germline gives CDR1 MGHRA, CDR2 YSYEKL. Trimming removed 5 bases at V and 2 bases at J, with 13 bases between. The CDR3 length is 15 residues.

This chain joins TRBV12-3 or TRBV12-4 and TRBJ2-1; no reliable D call. Trimming took off 1 base at V and 12 bases at J, with 10 bases between the two ends. The CDR3 runs 12 residues. The DNA of the CDR3 is TGTGCCAGCAGTTTAGTAAGCATGGTGCAGTTCTTC. It translates to CASSLVSMVQFF.

This clone was seen a single time. The rearrangement joins TRBV6-6 to TRBJ2-7; TRBD2 aligns across 7 bases. J gave up 0 bases and V 6 bases, and 5 bases lay outside the gene matches. The length of the CDR3 is 14 residues. In germline, CDR1 is MNHNY, CDR2 SVGAGI (reference sequence). CDR3 nucleotide sequence: TGTGCCAGCAGGAGAGGCGGGAGCTCCTACGAGCAGTACTTC. The encoded protein is CASRRGGSSYEQYF.

The J gene is TRBJ1-1, the V gene TRBV2; a possible D gene is TRBD1 (5 bases). CDR1 and CDR2 from the germline V gene are SNHLY and FYNNEI. V was pared by 3 bases and J by 11 bases, with 10 bases between. The CDR3 totals 11 residues. CDR3 residues: CASSDRETAFF. CDR3 DNA sequence: TGTGCCAGCAGTGACAGGGAGACGGCTTTCTTT.